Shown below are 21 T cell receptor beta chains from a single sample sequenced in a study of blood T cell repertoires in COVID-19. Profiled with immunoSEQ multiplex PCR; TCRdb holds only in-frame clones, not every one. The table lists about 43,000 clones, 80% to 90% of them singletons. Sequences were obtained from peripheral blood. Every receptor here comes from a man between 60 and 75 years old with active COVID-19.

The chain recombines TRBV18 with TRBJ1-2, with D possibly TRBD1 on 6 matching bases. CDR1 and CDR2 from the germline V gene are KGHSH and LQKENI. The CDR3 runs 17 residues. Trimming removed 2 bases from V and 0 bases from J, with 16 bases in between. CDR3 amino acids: CASSPITGGGSNYGYTF. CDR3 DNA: TGTGCCAGCTCACCAATAACAGGCGGGGGCTCTAACTATGGCTACACCTTC.

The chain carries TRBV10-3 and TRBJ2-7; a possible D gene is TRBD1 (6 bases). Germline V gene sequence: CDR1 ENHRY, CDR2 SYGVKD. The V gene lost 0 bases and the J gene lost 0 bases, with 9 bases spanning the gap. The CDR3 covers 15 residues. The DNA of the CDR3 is TGTGCCATCAGTGAGTCGCTAGGGGGCTCCTACGAGCAGTACTTC. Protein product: CAISESLGGSYEQYF.

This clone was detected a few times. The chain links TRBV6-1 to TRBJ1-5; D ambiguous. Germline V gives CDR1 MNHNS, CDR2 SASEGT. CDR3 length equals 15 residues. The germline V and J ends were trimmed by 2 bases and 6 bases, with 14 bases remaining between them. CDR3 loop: CASSELGFPIQPQHF. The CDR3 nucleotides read TGTGCCAGCAGTGAACTCGGGTTCCCCATTCAGCCCCAGCATTTT.

CDR3 sequence: CASSPAGVGETQYF. CDR3 bases: TGTGCCAGCAGCCCCGCCGGGGTCGGAGAGACCCAGTACTTC. The genes are TRBV11-3 and TRBJ2-5; a weak D match, TRBD2 (5 bases). Per germline, CDR1 SGHNT and CDR2 YENEEA. The CDR3 runs to 14 residues. Trimming took off 5 bases at V and 4 bases at J, with 14 bases between the two ends.

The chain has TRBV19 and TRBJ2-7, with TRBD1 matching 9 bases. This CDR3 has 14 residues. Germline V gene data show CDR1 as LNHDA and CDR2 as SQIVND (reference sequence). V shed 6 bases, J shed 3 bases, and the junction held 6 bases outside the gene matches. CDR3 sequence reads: CASRRDRESYEQYF. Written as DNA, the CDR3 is TGTGCCAGTAGAAGGGACAGGGAGAGCTACGAGCAGTACTTC.

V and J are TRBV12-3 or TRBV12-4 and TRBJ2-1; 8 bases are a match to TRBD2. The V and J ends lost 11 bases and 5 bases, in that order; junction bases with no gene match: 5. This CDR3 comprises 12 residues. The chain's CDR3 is CAGSSGNNEQFF. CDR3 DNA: TGTGCCGGGAGTAGCGGGAACAATGAGCAGTTCTTC.

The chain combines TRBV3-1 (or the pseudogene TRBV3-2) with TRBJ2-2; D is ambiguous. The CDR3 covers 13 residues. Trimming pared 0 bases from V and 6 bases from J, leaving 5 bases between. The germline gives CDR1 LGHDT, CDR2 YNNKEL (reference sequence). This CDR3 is CASSQDESGELFF. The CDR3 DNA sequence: TGTGCCAGCAGCCAAGATGAGTCCGGGGAGCTGTTTTTT.

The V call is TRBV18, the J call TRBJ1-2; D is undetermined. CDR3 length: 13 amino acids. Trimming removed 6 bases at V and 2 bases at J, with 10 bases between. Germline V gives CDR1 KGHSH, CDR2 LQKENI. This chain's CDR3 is CASSQDGNYGYTF. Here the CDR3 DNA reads TGTGCCAGCTCCCAAGACGGGAACTATGGCTACACCTTC.

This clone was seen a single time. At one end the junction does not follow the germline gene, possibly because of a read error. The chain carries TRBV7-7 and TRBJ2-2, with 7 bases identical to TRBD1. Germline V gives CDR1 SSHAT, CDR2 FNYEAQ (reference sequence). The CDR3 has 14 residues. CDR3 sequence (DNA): TGTGCTAGCAGCCGGGACAGTCACACCGGGGAGCTGTTTTTT. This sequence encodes CASSRDSHTGELFF.

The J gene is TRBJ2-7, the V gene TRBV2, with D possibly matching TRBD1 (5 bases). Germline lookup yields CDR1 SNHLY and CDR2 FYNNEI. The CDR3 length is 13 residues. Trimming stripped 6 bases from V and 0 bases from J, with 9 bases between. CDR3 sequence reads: CASRKGDSYEQYF. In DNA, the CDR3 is TGTGCCAGCAGAAAAGGGGACTCCTACGAGCAGTACTTC. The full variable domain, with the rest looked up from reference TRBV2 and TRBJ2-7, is EPEVTQTPSHQVTQMGQEVILRCVPISNHLYFYWYRQILGQKVEFLVSFYNNEISEKSEIFDDQFSVERPDGSNFTLKIRSTKLEDSAMYFCASRKGDSYEQYFGPGTRLTVT.

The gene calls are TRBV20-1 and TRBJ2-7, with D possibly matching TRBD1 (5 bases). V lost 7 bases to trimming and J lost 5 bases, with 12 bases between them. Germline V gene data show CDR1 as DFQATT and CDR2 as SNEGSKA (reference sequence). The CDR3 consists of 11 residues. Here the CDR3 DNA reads TGCAGTGTTACCAGGGCCAACGAGCAGTACTTC. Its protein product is CSVTRANEQYF.

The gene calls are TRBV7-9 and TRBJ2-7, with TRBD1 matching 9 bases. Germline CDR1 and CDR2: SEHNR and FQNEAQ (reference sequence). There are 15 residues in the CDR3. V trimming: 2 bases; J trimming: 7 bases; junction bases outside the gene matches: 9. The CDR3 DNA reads TGTGCCAGCAGCTTACGAGACAGGGGGTTTTGGGAGCAGTACTTC. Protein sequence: CASSLRDRGFWEQYF.

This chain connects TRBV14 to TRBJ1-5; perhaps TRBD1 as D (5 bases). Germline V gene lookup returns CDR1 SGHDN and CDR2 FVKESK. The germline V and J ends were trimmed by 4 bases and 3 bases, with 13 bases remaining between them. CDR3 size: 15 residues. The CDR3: CASSPAGPHNQPQHF. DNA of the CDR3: TGTGCCAGCAGCCCTGCAGGGCCCCACAATCAGCCCCAGCATTTT. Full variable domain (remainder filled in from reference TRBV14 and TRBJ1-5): EAGVTQFPSHSVIEKGQTVTLRCDPISGHDNLYWYRRVMGKEIKFLLHFVKESKQDESGMPNNRFLAERTGGTYSTLKVQPAELEDSGVYFCASSPAGPHNQPQHFGDGTRLSIL.

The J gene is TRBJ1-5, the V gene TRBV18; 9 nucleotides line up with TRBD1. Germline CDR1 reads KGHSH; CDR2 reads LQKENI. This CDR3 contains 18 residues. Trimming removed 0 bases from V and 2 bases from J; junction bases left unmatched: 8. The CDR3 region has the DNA TGTGCCAGCTCACCACCGGGACAGGGCGTGGGTGGCAATCAGCCCCAGCATTTT. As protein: CASSPPGQGVGGNQPQHF.

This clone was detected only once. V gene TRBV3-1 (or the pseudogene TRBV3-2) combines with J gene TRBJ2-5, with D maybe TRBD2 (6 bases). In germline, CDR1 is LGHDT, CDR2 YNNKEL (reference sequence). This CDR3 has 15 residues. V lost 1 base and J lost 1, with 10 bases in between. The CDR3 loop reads CASSQVRRVQETQYF. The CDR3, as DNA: TGTGCCAGCAGCCAAGTGCGGAGGGTCCAAGAGACCCAGTACTTC.

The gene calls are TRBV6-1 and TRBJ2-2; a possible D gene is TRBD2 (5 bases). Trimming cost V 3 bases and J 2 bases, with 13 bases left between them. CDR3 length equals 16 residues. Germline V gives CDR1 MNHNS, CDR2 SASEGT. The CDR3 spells CASSDDGEINTGELFF. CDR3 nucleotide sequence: TGTGCCAGCAGTGATGATGGGGAGATAAACACCGGGGAGCTGTTTTTT.

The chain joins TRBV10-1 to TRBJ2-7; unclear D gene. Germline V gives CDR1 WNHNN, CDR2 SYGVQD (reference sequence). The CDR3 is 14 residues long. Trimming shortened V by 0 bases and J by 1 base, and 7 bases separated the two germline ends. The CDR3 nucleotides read TGCGCCAGCAGTGAGTCCATCGGTTCCTACGAGCAGTACTTC. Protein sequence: CASSESIGSYEQYF.

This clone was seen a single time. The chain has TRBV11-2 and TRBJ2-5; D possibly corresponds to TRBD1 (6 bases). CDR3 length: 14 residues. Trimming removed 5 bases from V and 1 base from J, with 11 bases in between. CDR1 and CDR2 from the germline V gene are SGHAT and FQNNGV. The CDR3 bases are TGTGCCAGCAGCCCCCAGGGGTCCCAAGAGACCCAGTACTTC. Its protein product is CASSPQGSQETQYF.

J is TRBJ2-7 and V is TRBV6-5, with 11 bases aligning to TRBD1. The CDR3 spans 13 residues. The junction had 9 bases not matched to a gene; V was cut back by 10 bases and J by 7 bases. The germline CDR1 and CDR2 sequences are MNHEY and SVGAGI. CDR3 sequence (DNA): TGTGCCACGGGACAGGGGGTTTTTGGGGAGCAGTACTTC. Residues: CATGQGVFGEQYF.

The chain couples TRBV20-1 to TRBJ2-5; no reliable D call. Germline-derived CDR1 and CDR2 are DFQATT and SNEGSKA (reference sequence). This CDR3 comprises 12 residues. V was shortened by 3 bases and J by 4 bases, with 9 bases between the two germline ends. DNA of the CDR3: TGCAGTGCTAGTTTGCTAGGAGAGACCCAGTACTTC. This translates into CSASLLGETQYF.

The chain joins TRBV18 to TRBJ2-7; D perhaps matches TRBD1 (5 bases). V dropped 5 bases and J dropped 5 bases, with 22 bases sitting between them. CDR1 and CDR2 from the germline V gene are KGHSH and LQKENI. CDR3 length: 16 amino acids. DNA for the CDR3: TGTGCCAGCTCAAAACTAATGGGGCAATATAGTGACGAGCAGTACTTC. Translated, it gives CASSKLMGQYSDEQYF.